This TCR beta chain was sequenced in a study of blood T cell repertoires in COVID-19. On the study more broadly: Spain, Italy and the United States supplied samples that represented acute and convalescent COVID-19. PBMCs, B-cell-depleted T cells, or T cells provided the cDNA or gDNA that made up the material.

The CDR3 has 15 amino acids. Germline-derived CDR1 and CDR2 are LNHNV and YYDKDF (reference sequence). Trimming took 4 bases from V and 3 from J, leaving 13 bases between them. In the original workflow: Amplification of reference gene primers was used by the study to estimate nucleated cell counts. Profiling relied on immunoSEQ multiplex PCR, and the TCRdb table lists in-frame clones only, not all of them. That table is the source of V, J and clone size, and D and trimming were worked out from the DNA. This sample has roughly 100,000 clones, with around 88% found just once. This clone was counted between two and nine times.

This sequence was found in an elderly man with acute or convalescent COVID-19. The chain has TRBV15 and TRBJ1-5; D possibly corresponds to TRBD1 (5 bases). The sample was peripheral blood. The CDR3: CATSIGGANNQPQHF. CDR3 nucleotides: TGTGCCACCAGCATAGGAGGGGCGAACAATCAGCCCCAGCATTTT.